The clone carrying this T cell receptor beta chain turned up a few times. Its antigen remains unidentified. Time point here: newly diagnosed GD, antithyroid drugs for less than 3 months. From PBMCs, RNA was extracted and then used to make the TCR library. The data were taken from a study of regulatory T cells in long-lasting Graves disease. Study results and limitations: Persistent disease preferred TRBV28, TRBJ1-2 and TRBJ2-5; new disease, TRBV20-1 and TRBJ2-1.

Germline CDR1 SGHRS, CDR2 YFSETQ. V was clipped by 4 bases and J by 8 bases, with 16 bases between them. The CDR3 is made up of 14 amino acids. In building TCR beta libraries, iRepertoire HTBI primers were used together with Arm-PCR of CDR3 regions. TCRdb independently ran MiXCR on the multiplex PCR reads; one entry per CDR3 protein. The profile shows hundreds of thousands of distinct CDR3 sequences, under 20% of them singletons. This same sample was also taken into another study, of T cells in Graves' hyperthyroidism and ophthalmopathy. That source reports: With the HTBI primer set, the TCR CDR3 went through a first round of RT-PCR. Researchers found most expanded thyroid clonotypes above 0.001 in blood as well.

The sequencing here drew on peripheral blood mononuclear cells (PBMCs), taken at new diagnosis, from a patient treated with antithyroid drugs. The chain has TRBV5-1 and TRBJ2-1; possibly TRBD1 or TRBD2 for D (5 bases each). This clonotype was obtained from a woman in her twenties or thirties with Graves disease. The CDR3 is CASSMGVSVYEQFF. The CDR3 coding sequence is TGCGCCAGCAGCATGGGGGTTTCGGTTTATGAGCAGTTCTTC.